This T cell receptor (beta chain) derives from a study of CD8 T cells in Susac syndrome. It was with random hexamers that roughly 0.45 to 1 ug RNA was reverse transcribed. TCR beta CDR3 was amplified by immunoSEQ covering 54 Vbeta and 13 Jbeta. TCRdb itself ran the immunoSEQ multiplex PCR reads through MiXCR, one entry per CDR3 protein. The table lists 250,000 to 350,000 distinct CDR3 sequences, 92% of them singletons. Deletions cut 5 bases from V and 5 bases from J, with 17 bases between. The CDR3 is 14 amino acids. CDR1 is DFQATT and CDR2 is SNEGSKA in the germline V gene (reference sequence). This TCR derives from a human donor with multiple sclerosis. V and J are TRBV20-1 and TRBJ2-3; possibly TRBD2 for D (6 bases). The specimen was CD4+ T cells from PBMCs. For the CDR3, the DNA is TGCAGTGCTCGGAGGGCCTCAATACAAGATACGCAGTATTTT. It translates to CSARRASIQDTQYF.